Presented here are 24 T cell receptor beta chains from one specimen sequenced in a study of OX40 agonist ivuxolimab in advanced cancers. The method was immunoSEQ multiplex PCR; TCRdb's version includes in-frame clones alone and lacks a portion of them. The table records about 110,000 clones, 91% of them present only once. Here the sequenced sample was CD4+ or CD8+ T cells sorted from blood, taken in a trial of the OX40 agonist ivuxolimab. Receptors were obtained from an adult with an advanced solid tumor such as melanoma, head and neck, liver or kidney cancer.

The CDR3 coding sequence is TGTGCCACCAGCAGAGACAGTTCCCTCCGGGAGACCCAGTACTTC. It encodes CATSRDSSLRETQYF. The chain employs TRBV15 and TRBJ2-5; D is uncertain. The CDR3 is 15 amino acids. CDR1 is LNHNV, CDR2 YYDKDF, per germline (reference sequence). V shed 0 bases and J shed 5 bases, with 13 bases lying between them.

The CDR3 here is CASSLTPDEQYF. CDR3 bases: TGTGCCAGCAGCTTAACGCCCGACGAGCAGTACTTC. The rearrangement uses TRBV7-3 and TRBJ2-7; D not certain. Germline-derived CDR1 and CDR2 are SGHTA and FQGTGA. The CDR3 loop spans 12 amino acids. Trimming cost V 0 bases and J 5 bases, with 5 bases left between them.

The V gene is TRBV5-1, the J gene TRBJ1-2; no firm D call. The V gene's germline CDR1 is SGHRS and CDR2 YFSETQ. The length of the CDR3 is 14 residues. The germline V and J ends were trimmed by 0 bases and 4 bases, with 10 bases remaining between them. CDR3 loop: CASSLGRFTYGYTF. CDR3 nucleotide sequence: TGCGCCAGCAGCTTGGGCAGATTCACCTATGGCTACACCTTC.

This chain joins TRBV7-8 and TRBJ1-5; 7 nucleotides match TRBD1. The CDR3 covers 15 residues. The V segment lost 5 bases and the J segment 4 bases; nucleotides outside the gene matches: 8. Germline CDR1 SGHVS, CDR2 FQNEAQ. The chain's CDR3 is CASSPRQGTNQPQHF. In DNA form, the CDR3 reads TGTGCCAGCAGCCCCCGACAGGGTACAAATCAGCCCCAGCATTTT.

This sequence joins TRBV27 and TRBJ2-7, with TRBD1 as a possible D gene (6 bases). V lost 5 bases, J lost 8 bases, and 16 bases lay in between. The length of the CDR3 is 13 residues. Per germline, CDR1 MNHEY and CDR2 SMNVEV (reference sequence). In nucleotides, the CDR3 is TGTGCCAGCAGTAAAAGGACAGAGTTCAAGCAGTACTTC. Translation gives CASSKRTEFKQYF.

This rearrangement joins TRBV18 to TRBJ2-7; possible D gene TRBD2, 6 bases. The CDR3 covers 15 residues. With 6 bases removed from V and 5 bases from J, the gap between germline ends came to 20 bases. Germline V gene sequence: CDR1 KGHSH, CDR2 LQKENI. CDR3 amino acids: CASSLGTGVWDEQYF. In DNA form, the CDR3 reads TGTGCCAGCTCCCTGGGGACGGGAGTATGGGACGAGCAGTACTTC.

The chain is built from TRBV30 and TRBJ2-3, with D perhaps matching TRBD1 (6 bases). From germline, CDR1 is GTSNPN and CDR2 SVGIG (reference sequence). CDR3 length: 16 residues. Between the trimmed V and J ends, which lost 0 bases and 4 bases, there was a span of 17 bases. The CDR3 DNA reads as TGTGCCTGGAGTGTAAAGGACAGCTCCAGGGCAGATACGCAGTATTTT. Amino acids: CAWSVKDSSRADTQYF. Using reference TRBV30 and TRBJ2-3 for the parts outside the CDR3, the full variable domain is SQTIHQWPATLVQPVGSPLSLECTVEGTSNPNLYWYRQAAGRGLQLLFYSVGIGQISSEVPQNLSASRPQDRQFILSSKKLLLSDSGFYLCAWSVKDSSRADTQYFGPGTRLTVL.

The V gene is TRBV7-2, the J gene TRBJ2-7; TRBD2 is a possible D gene (6 bases). V lost 5 bases and J 2 bases, leaving 16 bases between the germline ends. The CDR3 loop spans 15 amino acids. Germline V lookup: CDR1 SGHTA, CDR2 FQGNSA. The CDR3 is CASSPGGGNPYEQYF. CDR3 nucleotides: TGTGCCAGCAGCCCCGGGGGTGGGAACCCCTACGAGCAGTACTTC.

The rearrangement uses TRBV18 and TRBJ2-3, with 7 bases fitting TRBD1. After removal of 4 bases from V and 4 bases from J, the junction contained 5 bases not matched to a gene. Germline assignment: CDR1 KGHSH and CDR2 LQKENI. The CDR3 runs to 14 residues. CDR3 sequence: CASSRDRAPDTQYF. DNA of the CDR3: TGTGCCAGCTCACGTGACAGGGCCCCAGATACGCAGTATTTT.

The chain carries TRBV6-6 and TRBJ1-1; D may be TRBD1 (5 bases). Trimming took 5 bases from V and 1 from J, leaving 5 bases between them. The germline V gene has CDR1 MNHNY and CDR2 SVGAGI (reference sequence). This CDR3 comprises 12 residues. The CDR3 spells CASSTGNTEAFF. The CDR3 nucleotides are TGTGCCAGCAGTACAGGGAACACTGAAGCTTTCTTT.

This clone was picked up one time. The rearrangement uses TRBV6-5 and TRBJ2-2; 9 positions agree with TRBD2. V gave up 2 bases and J gave up 8 bases; unmatched junction bases: 6. The CDR3 runs to 15 residues. The germline V gene has CDR1 MNHEY and CDR2 SVGAGI. DNA for the CDR3: TGTGCCAGCAGTTACCGTCCGACTAGCGGAGGGGAGCTGTTTTTT. As protein: CASSYRPTSGGELFF.

The chain employs TRBV30 and TRBJ2-2; D is ambiguous. This CDR3 has 11 amino acids. The V end was cut by 2 bases, the J end by 9 bases, with 7 bases between. Germline V gene lookup returns CDR1 GTSNPN and CDR2 SVGIG (reference sequence). DNA for the CDR3: TGTGCCTGGAGTAATTTGTGGGAGCTGTTTTTT. Encoded protein: CAWSNLWELFF. Based on the CDR3 plus reference TRBV30 and TRBJ2-2, the full variable domain is SQTIHQWPATLVQPVGSPLSLECTVEGTSNPNLYWYRQAAGRGLQLLFYSVGIGQISSEVPQNLSASRPQDRQFILSSKKLLLSDSGFYLCAWSNLWELFFGEGSRLTVL.

The rearrangement joins TRBV6-1 to TRBJ1-6; no definite D call. The CDR3 length is 14 residues. Looked up from germline, CDR1 is MNHNS and CDR2 is SASEGT. Deletions cut 1 base from V and 7 bases from J, with 8 bases between. CDR3 DNA: TGTGCCAGCAGTGAAGTATGGTGGAATTCACCCCTCCACTTT. As protein: CASSEVWWNSPLHF.

V usage is TRBV11-3 and J usage is TRBJ1-1; the D is unclear. V was pared by 1 base and J by 1 base, with 10 bases between. Looked up from germline, CDR1 is SGHNT and CDR2 is YENEEA. The CDR3 length is 15 residues. CDR3 in amino acids: CASSLGVRENTEAFF. The CDR3 DNA is TGTGCCAGCAGCTTAGGGGTGAGAGAGAACACTGAAGCTTTCTTT.

The V call is TRBV5-4, the J call TRBJ2-5, with 10 bases aligning to TRBD1. The CDR3 sequence is 14 residues long. V shed 4 bases, J shed 6 bases, and the junction held 6 bases outside the gene matches. The germline V gene encodes CDR1 SGHNT and CDR2 YYREEE (reference sequence). CDR3 sequence: CASSIGTGEKTQYF. In DNA, the CDR3 is TGTGCCAGCAGCATCGGGACAGGGGAAAAGACCCAGTACTTC. The full variable domain, in which reference TRBV5-4 and TRBJ2-5 provide the parts outside the CDR3, is ETGVTQSPTHLIKTRGQQVTLRCSSQSGHNTVSWYQQALGQGPQFIFQYYREEENGRGNFPPRFSGLQFPNYSSELNVNALELDDSALYLCASSIGTGEKTQYFGPGTRLLVL.

The CDR3 region has the DNA TGTGCCAGCAGACCCGGAGGGAGGGGCAATCAGCCCCAGCATTTT. Amino acids: CASRPGGRGNQPQHF. The chain employs TRBV6-5 and TRBJ1-5; D ambiguous. The CDR3 totals 15 residues. The germline V gene has CDR1 MNHEY and CDR2 SVGAGI. Trimming shortened V by 6 bases and J by 2 bases, and 14 bases separated the two germline ends.

The rearrangement joins TRBV27 to TRBJ2-5; D uncertain. CDR1 is MNHEY, CDR2 SMNVEV, per germline (reference sequence). Trimming removed 5 bases at V and 5 bases at J, with 18 bases between. The CDR3 runs to 15 residues. In DNA, the CDR3 is TGTGCCAGCAGTGACGGCAGGCCGTCCGGGGAGACCCAGTACTTC. This codes for CASSDGRPSGETQYF.

The rearrangement joins TRBV11-2 to TRBJ2-7; tentative D call: TRBD1 (5 bases). CDR1 and CDR2 from the germline V gene are SGHAT and FQNNGV. With 5 bases removed from V and 2 bases from J, the gap between germline ends came to 10 bases. The CDR3 runs to 13 residues. The CDR3 region is CASSKQAAYEQYF. In nucleotides, the CDR3 is TGTGCCAGCAGCAAACAGGCCGCCTACGAGCAGTACTTC.

The chain is built from TRBV5-5 and TRBJ2-7; 7 bases match TRBD2. The CDR3 extends over 15 amino acids. Trimming removed 1 base from V and 7 bases from J; junction bases left unmatched: 11. Germline loops: CDR1 SGHKS, CDR2 YYEKEE (reference sequence). CDR3 nucleotide sequence: TGTGCCAGCAGCTTGTATTGGCTAGCGGCCCTGGAGCAGTACTTC. Encoded protein: CASSLYWLAALEQYF.

This chain links TRBV5-4 with TRBJ2-5, with D uncertain. Trimming removed 2 bases at V and 6 bases at J, with 8 bases between. The germline V gene encodes CDR1 SGHNT and CDR2 YYREEE (reference sequence). This CDR3 is 12 amino acids long. CDR3 protein: CASSFPRKTQYF. The DNA of the CDR3 is TGTGCCAGCAGCTTCCCACGAAAGACCCAGTACTTC.

This clone occurred a few times. The chain uses TRBV10-1 and TRBJ1-1, with D possibly matching TRBD1 (6 bases). CDR3 length equals 13 residues. Germline V gene sequence: CDR1 WNHNN, CDR2 SYGVQD (reference sequence). Trimming shortened V by 3 bases and J by 4 bases, and 9 bases separated the two germline ends. The CDR3: CASSDGGGTEAFF. The CDR3 DNA reads as TGCGCCAGCAGTGACGGAGGGGGCACTGAAGCTTTCTTT.

The V gene is TRBV19, the J gene TRBJ2-2; D may match TRBD1 or TRBD2 (5 bases each). This CDR3 contains 15 residues. Germline assignment: CDR1 LNHDA and CDR2 SQIVND (reference sequence). Trimming left V 1 base short and J 6 bases short, with 12 bases between. The CDR3 nucleotides read TGTGCCAGTAGTATAGTCTCCGGGGCATCCGGGGAGCTGTTTTTT. It translates to CASSIVSGASGELFF.

The J gene is TRBJ2-3, the V gene TRBV5-6; 10 bases agree with TRBD2. The CDR3 length is 15 residues. Germline V gene sequence: CDR1 SGHDT, CDR2 YYEEEE. The V gene end was trimmed by 5 bases and the J gene end by 3 bases; junction bases not matched to a gene: 6. The CDR3 sequence is CASSLAGGETDTQYF. The CDR3 coding sequence is TGTGCCAGCAGTTTAGCGGGAGGAGAGACAGATACGCAGTATTTT.

This clone was seen repeatedly, ten times or more. V usage is TRBV2 and J usage is TRBJ2-1; D may be TRBD1 (5 bases). This CDR3 spans 17 amino acids. Germline V gene sequence: CDR1 SNHLY, CDR2 FYNNEI. V dropped 1 base and J dropped 6 bases, with 19 bases sitting between them. CDR3 loop: CASSEDIFGRAVNEQFF. The CDR3 DNA follows: TGTGCCAGCAGTGAAGATATCTTTGGCAGGGCGGTCAATGAGCAGTTCTTC.